This record covers a single TCR beta chain. Its matching antigen is unknown. This record comes from a study of cytomegalovirus exposure and HLA in healthy donors. Findings and caveats of the study: A few CMV-associated chains proved CMV antigen-specific in vitro. As a later analysis showed, a missense DCLRE1C variant was linked to trimming of TCR beta V- and J-genes. Looking again later, the authors saw that most CMV-associated TCR beta chains seemed HLA-restricted.

The PCR contained 60 Vbeta and 13 Jbeta primers. Repertoires were generated with immunoSEQ multiplex PCR, while TCRdb's copy carries only in-frame clones and drops some. The sample shows 80,000 to 95,000 clones, 80% to 90% of them seen only once. V lost 11 bases and J lost 4; bases outside the gene matches: 9. The CDR3 is 13 amino acids. CDR1 is MDHEN, CDR2 SYDVKM, per germline. The sequence was collected from a woman in her twenties or thirties in good health and CMV-seronegative. Source material: PBMCs. The gene calls are TRBV28 and TRBJ2-7; TRBD1 aligns across 9 bases. CDR3 in DNA: TGTGCCGGCCGACAGGGGGGTCAGTACGAGCAGTACTTC. This translates into CAGRQGGQYEQYF.